These T cell receptor beta chains were read from a single sample in a study of T-cell reconstitution after alpha-beta-depleted transplantation in children. TCRdb re-analysed the PCR reads in MiXCR, keeping a single row per CDR3 protein. The sample holds roughly 500,000 distinct CDR3 sequences, less than 35% seen once. The sample consisted of PBMCs from the stem cell graft donor, taken from the stem cell graft. All receptors derive from a human donor who donated a stem cell graft to a child with aplastic anemia. CDR3s include the opening cysteine and the closing phenylalanine or tryptophan. D genes are given only for firm matches. Size values are once, few and many counts, or a class for expanded clones, and some rows have none.

v_gene	d_gene	abundance	j_gene	CDR3aa	CDR3nt
TRBV27	-	few	TRBJ2-1	CASSLSGYEQFF	TGTGCCAGCAGTTTATCAGGATATGAGCAGTTCTTC
TRBV3-1	TRBD1	-	TRBJ2-3	CASSQDETGDDADTQYF	TGTGCCAGCAGCCAAGATGAGACAGGGGACGACGCAGATACGCAGTATTTT
TRBV5-1	TRBD2	-	TRBJ2-5	CASTGLAGVGETQYF	TGCGCCAGCACCGGACTAGCGGGAGTGGGGGAGACCCAGTACTTC
TRBV11-3	TRBD2	many	TRBJ2-1	CASSKGLAGGGYNEQFF	TGTGCCAGCAGTAAAGGACTAGCGGGAGGGGGCTACAATGAGCAGTTCTTC
TRBV3-1	-	-	TRBJ2-1	CASSQDRALGGLSYNEQFF	TGTGCCAGCAGCCAAGATAGGGCTCTGGGCGGGCTCTCCTACAATGAGCAGTTCTTC
TRBV20-1	-	-	TRBJ2-6	CSARSSRSSGANVLTF	TGCAGTGCTAGATCGTCCAGGTCCTCTGGGGCCAACGTCCTGACTTTC
TRBV11-2	-	-	TRBJ2-2	CASSFGPDTGELFF	TGTGCCAGCAGCTTCGGGCCCGACACCGGGGAGCTGTTTTTT
TRBV4-2	-	few	TRBJ1-1	CASSQELIGRNTEAFF	TGTGCCAGCAGCCAAGAATTAATCGGCCGAAACACTGAAGCTTTCTTT
TRBV19	-	once	TRBJ2-7	CASSIKARGDEQYF	TGTGCCAGTAGTATTAAGGCCAGGGGCGACGAGCAGTACTTC
TRBV5-1	-	-	TRBJ2-2	CASSISGHYTGELFF	TGCGCCAGCAGCATTAGCGGACATTACACCGGGGAGCTGTTTTTT
TRBV11-2	-	few	TRBJ2-5	CASSLGYGASGYQETQYF	TGTGCCAGCAGCTTAGGATACGGGGCGAGCGGGTACCAAGAGACCCAGTACTTC
TRBV7-6	TRBD2	-	TRBJ2-7	CASSSSSGASYEQYF	TGTGCCAGCAGCTCCTCTAGCGGGGCATCCTACGAGCAGTACTTC
TRBV6-6	-	few	TRBJ2-3	CASRDREGDTQYF	TGTGCCAGCAGGGACAGGGAGGGGGATACGCAGTATTTT
TRBV30	TRBD1	few	TRBJ1-1	CACMWGQGKWAFF	TGTGCCTGTATGTGGGGACAGGGGAAATGGGCTTTCTTT
TRBV29-1	TRBD1	few	TRBJ2-3	CSVVDRGDTQYF	TGCAGCGTTGTAGACAGGGGGGATACGCAGTATTTT
TRBV18	-	-	TRBJ2-2	CASSPLQQTGELFF	TGTGCCAGCTCACCACTCCAGCAAACCGGGGAGCTGTTTTTT
TRBV19	-	-	TRBJ2-5	CASSSSGQETQYF	TGTGCCAGTAGTTCAAGCGGCCAAGAGACCCAGTACTTC
TRBV30	TRBD1	once	TRBJ1-6	CAWSRQISYGTAHNSPLHF	TGTGCCTGGAGCCGGCAGATAAGTTACGGGACAGCCCATAATTCACCCCTCCACTTT
TRBV28	-	-	TRBJ2-5	CASSPRDSPTETQYF	TGTGCCAGCAGTCCGAGGGACTCCCCAACCGAGACCCAGTACTTC
TRBV7-2	-	-	TRBJ2-3	CASSSIFDTDTQYF	TGTGCCAGCAGCTCCATCTTCGACACAGATACGCAGTATTTT
TRBV6-5	TRBD2	-	TRBJ2-1	CASSYSLAGDLNEQFF	TGTGCCAGCAGTTACTCACTAGCGGGAGATCTCAATGAGCAGTTCTTC
TRBV30	-	-	TRBJ1-6	CAWRVPDTDNSPLHF	TGTGCCTGGAGGGTTCCGGACACGGATAATTCACCCCTCCACTTT
TRBV4-1	-	-	TRBJ1-6	CASTQGNNSPLHF	TGCGCCAGCACCCAGGGGAATAATTCACCCCTCCACTTT
TRBV6-4	TRBD2	few	TRBJ2-1	CASSEFFREESSYNEQFF	TGTGCCAGCAGTGAGTTTTTCCGGGAGGAAAGCTCCTACAATGAGCAGTTCTTC
TRBV7-2	-	-	TRBJ1-2	CASSINLQNPNGYTF	TGTGCCAGCAGTATAAATTTACAGAACCCAAATGGCTACACCTTC
TRBV20-1	-	few	TRBJ2-1	CSAPTGRTDNEQFF	TGCAGTGCCCCGACGGGAAGGACTGACAATGAGCAGTTCTTC
TRBV5-1	-	-	TRBJ2-7	CASRRDNNGEQYF	TGCGCCAGCAGGCGGGACAATAACGGCGAGCAGTACTTC
TRBV27	TRBD2	few	TRBJ2-3	CASTLSGDGLLYF	TGTGCCAGCACCCTTAGCGGGGACGGTCTACTGTATTTT
TRBV24-1	-	few	TRBJ2-1	CATSDPLSSERAHNEQFF	TGTGCCACCAGTGATCCGCTCAGCAGTGAGAGGGCTCACAATGAGCAGTTCTTC
TRBV20-1	-	many	TRBJ1-5	CSAGGGNQPQHF	TGCAGTGCCGGGGGGGGAAATCAGCCCCAGCATTTT
TRBV25-1	TRBD1	-	TRBJ2-1	CASSGPDRAPYNEQFF	TGTGCCAGCAGTGGACCCGACAGGGCCCCCTACAATGAGCAGTTCTTC
TRBV29-1	-	-	TRBJ1-2	CSVEDGREFGYTF	TGCAGCGTTGAAGATGGCCGGGAGTTTGGCTACACCTTC
TRBV25-1	TRBD1	-	TRBJ1-6	CASGQGSSYNSPLHF	TGTGCCAGCGGACAGGGGAGCTCCTATAATTCACCCCTCCACTTT
TRBV27	-	-	TRBJ1-5	CASSLAHSNQPQHF	TGTGCCAGCAGTTTAGCTCACTCCAATCAGCCCCAGCATTTT
TRBV6-1	-	-	TRBJ2-1	CASRGTVSSYNEQFF	TGTGCCAGCAGGGGGACCGTGAGCTCCTACAATGAGCAGTTCTTC
TRBV7-2	-	few	TRBJ2-1	CASSTDGSSYNEQFF	TGTGCCAGCAGCACGGACGGGAGCTCCTACAATGAGCAGTTCTTC
TRBV29-1	-	few	TRBJ1-1	CSVVVRAIMNTEAFF	TGCAGCGTTGTGGTCAGGGCAATAATGAACACTGAAGCTTTCTTT
TRBV20-1	TRBD2	-	TRBJ2-1	CSASRSGDANEQFF	TGCAGTGCTAGTCGTAGCGGGGATGCCAATGAGCAGTTCTTC
TRBV12-3/TRBV12-4	TRBD1	-	TRBJ2-2	CASSSGQGEFVEELFF	TGTGCCAGCAGTTCCGGACAGGGGGAATTTGTCGAGGAGCTGTTTTTT
TRBV7-2	TRBD1	once	TRBJ1-2	CASSSGQARGYGYTF	TGTGCCAGCAGCTCGGGACAGGCCCGGGGCTATGGCTACACCTTC
TRBV15	TRBD2	few	TRBJ2-1	CATSRDPTSVDNEQFF	TGTGCCACCAGCAGAGATCCCACTAGCGTAGACAATGAGCAGTTCTTC
TRBV6-1	-	-	TRBJ1-4	CASRMGWADSIEKLFF	TGTGCCAGCAGAATGGGTTGGGCTGACTCTATTGAAAAACTGTTTTTT
TRBV18	-	-	TRBJ1-1	CASSPQTNTEAFF	TGTGCCAGCTCACCACAGACAAACACTGAAGCTTTCTTT
TRBV19	-	-	TRBJ2-5	CASSIRAGKETQYF	TGTGCCAGTAGTATCCGAGCAGGGAAAGAGACCCAGTACTTC
TRBV29-1	-	-	TRBJ1-2	CSVGQGLYGYTF	TGCAGCGTCGGCCAGGGACTCTATGGCTACACCTTC
TRBV3-1	TRBD2	-	TRBJ2-4	CASSPRGGGKNIQYF	TGTGCCAGCAGCCCTAGGGGCGGGGGCAAAAACATTCAGTACTTC
TRBV6-2/TRBV6-3	-	once	TRBJ1-5	CASSNPAKGENQPQHF	TGTGCCAGCAGTAACCCGGCAAAGGGGGAAAATCAGCCCCAGCATTTT
TRBV11-2	TRBD2	-	TRBJ2-3	CASSLGVGTSERGHTDTQYF	TGTGCCAGCAGCTTAGGGGTCGGGACTAGCGAAAGGGGGCACACAGATACGCAGTATTTT
TRBV5-1	-	-	TRBJ1-2	CASSLSIGPSGGYTF	TGCGCCAGCAGCTTGAGTATAGGTCCAAGCGGCGGCTACACCTTC
TRBV20-1	-	few	TRBJ1-1	CSAPEGRSEAFF	TGCAGTGCTCCGGAGGGGAGGAGTGAAGCTTTCTTT
TRBV11-3	-	-	TRBJ2-3	CASSLEARGSSTDTQYF	TGTGCCAGCAGCTTAGAGGCTAGGGGGTCTAGCACAGATACGCAGTATTTT
TRBV19	TRBD1	-	TRBJ1-5	CASSTDRINQPQHF	TGTGCCAGTAGTACGGACAGGATCAATCAGCCCCAGCATTTT
TRBV6-2/TRBV6-3	TRBD2	-	TRBJ2-1	CASSYERGVYNEQFF	TGTGCCAGCAGTTACGAGCGGGGGGTCTACAATGAGCAGTTCTTC
TRBV18	-	-	TRBJ1-1	CAASHTQGGTEAFF	TGTGCCGCCTCACATACTCAGGGAGGTACTGAAGCTTTCTTT
TRBV6-2/TRBV6-3	-	-	TRBJ2-3	CASRPTGTHTQCF	TGTGCCAGCAGGCCGACCGGGACCCATACGCAGTGTTTT
TRBV18	-	-	TRBJ2-3	CASSSAPRSTDTQYF	TGTGCCAGCTCATCCGCGCCGCGGAGCACAGATACGCAGTATTTT
TRBV5-1	-	few	TRBJ2-3	CASSGGRITDTQYF	TGCGCCAGCAGCGGGGGACGGATCACAGATACGCAGTATTTT
TRBV15	-	-	TRBJ1-6	CATSPVAGWTASLHF	TGTGCCACCAGCCCCGTGGCCGGGTGGACCGCGTCCCTCCACTTT
TRBV5-1	TRBD2	-	TRBJ2-5	CASSLGLAGGSQETQYF	TGCGCCAGCAGCTTGGGACTAGCGGGAGGGTCCCAAGAGACCCAGTACTTC
TRBV30	-	few	TRBJ1-2	CAWAQSNYGYTF	TGTGCCTGGGCTCAGTCTAACTATGGCTACACCTTC